These 5 T cell receptor beta chains originate from one sample sequenced in a study of shared clonotypes between healthy human individuals. Measured with immunoSEQ multiplex PCR; TCRdb has only the in-frame clones, and not every one. This sample carries around 560,000 clones, roughly 95% of them seen once, and the ten largest clones take approximately 0.12%. Cells designated naive CD8 were CD45RO-negative and were positively selected for CCR7, with terminally differentiated effector memory CD45RA+ cells excluded. The specimen sequenced was naive CD8+ T cells sorted from blood. These receptors all come from a woman in her 30s in good health.

The chain is built from TRBV13 and TRBJ2-2; the D gene is possibly TRBD2 (6 bases). V was trimmed by 2 bases and J by 1 base, leaving 14 bases between them. There are 17 residues in the CDR3. From germline, CDR1 is PRHDT and CDR2 FYEKMQ (reference sequence). CDR3 coding DNA: TGTGCCAGCAGCTTACAGTGGCTAGCGAAGAACACCGGGGAGCTGTTTTTT. Translating it yields CASSLQWLAKNTGELFF.

A single count supports this clone. The chain carries TRBV29-1 and TRBJ2-7, with D uncertain. Germline CDR1 SQVTM, CDR2 ANQGSEA. CDR3 length: 15 residues. As DNA, the CDR3 is TGCAGTTGCTATTCCTGGGGTATCAGCTCCTACGAGCAGTACTTC. It yields the protein CSCYSWGISSYEQYF.

J is TRBJ2-3 and V is TRBV7-9; 9 positions match TRBD1. The V gene end was trimmed by 5 bases and the J gene end by 8 bases; junction bases not matched to a gene: 14. This CDR3 is 16 amino acids long. The germline V gene has CDR1 SEHNR and CDR2 FQNEAQ (reference sequence). The CDR3 spells CASSTTGGAEIGTQYF. The DNA of the CDR3 is TGTGCCAGCAGCACAACAGGGGGCGCGGAAATCGGTACGCAGTATTTT.

This rearrangement joins TRBV6-1 to TRBJ1-1, with 9 bases identical to TRBD1. The germline V gene encodes CDR1 MNHNS and CDR2 SASEGT. This CDR3 contains 15 residues. J was trimmed by 6 bases and V by 6 bases; bases with no gene match: 11. CDR3 DNA: TGTGCCAGCAGCCCTATAAAGGGACAGGGCCCTGAAGCTTTCTTT. As protein: CASSPIKGQGPEAFF.

The chain combines TRBV27 with TRBJ1-6; D gene ambiguous. The CDR3 is 13 residues long. V gave up 2 bases and J gave up 6 bases, with 5 bases separating them. Germline loops: CDR1 MNHEY, CDR2 SMNVEV (reference sequence). CDR3: CASSLQVNSPLHF. DNA for the CDR3: TGTGCCAGCAGTTTACAGGTTAATTCACCCCTCCACTTT.